The clone carrying this T cell receptor beta chain has a handful of counts. The antigen is not known. The sample originates from a study of cytotoxic CD8 clonotypes in ibrutinib-treated CLL. The study, taken as a whole, reports: Clonality measured at baseline exceeded age-matched healthy donors, tracking circulating CD8+ T-cell counts.

TCRdb keeps only in-frame clones here, not all; method: immunoSEQ multiplex PCR. Among some 300,000 clones, about 80% were seen once, and the ten largest hold about 6.3%. Germline CDR1 and CDR2: SGHNT and YYREEE (reference sequence). V lost 3 bases and J 7 bases, leaving 20 bases between the germline ends. The CDR3 spans 15 residues. The rearrangement links TRBV5-4 to TRBJ2-7, with a possible D match to TRBD2 (5 bases). The source material was PBMCs, sampled before ibrutinib treatment. This sequence originates from a human donor with chronic lymphocytic leukemia. CDR3 sequence (DNA): TGTGCCAGCAGCTCAGCTTCCGGGGAGATTCGGGAGCAGTACTTC. This translates into CASSSASGEIREQYF.